This entry features one TCR beta chain sequence. The antigen is not known. The donors comprised healthy bone marrow donors. Nominal health characterized the donors when sampled, though unrecorded immune exposures were likely. The data were obtained in a study of cytomegalovirus exposure and HLA in healthy donors. The PCR used 60 Vbeta and 13 Jbeta primers. Here immunoSEQ multiplex PCR was the method, and the copy in TCRdb shows in-frame clones only, minus some. Of around 120,000 clones in the sample, roughly 83% were seen once. Germline CDR1 is MDHEN and CDR2 is SYDVKM. The V end lost 9 bases, the J end lost 2 bases, and 13 bases lay between the germline ends. The CDR3 extends over 13 amino acids. Overall study findings and caveats: Most CMV-associated TCR beta chains were later found to appear HLA-restricted. The authors later linked a missense DCLRE1C variant to TCR beta V- and J-gene trimming.

The V and J genes are TRBV28 and TRBJ1-1, with D tentatively TRBD1 (6 bases). The receptor was derived from a man younger than 30 in good health and CMV-seronegative. The specimen sequenced was PBMCs. The CDR3 DNA is TGTGCCAGTCTGACAGGAGTCAACACTGAAGCTTTCTTT. This translates into CASLTGVNTEAFF. The variable domain in full, with the rest retrieved from reference TRBV28 and TRBJ1-1, is DVKVTQSSRYLVKRTGEKVFLECVQDMDHENMFWYRQDPGLGLRLIYFSYDVKMKEKGDIPEGYSVSREKKERFSLILESASTNQTSMYLCASLTGVNTEAFFGQGTRLTVV.